This entry features one T cell receptor beta chain sequence. TCRdb's table, derived via immunoSEQ multiplex PCR, lists solely in-frame clones and lacks some. The sample carries 350,000 to 550,000 clones, roughly nine tenths recorded once. From germline, CDR1 is SGHTA and CDR2 FQGNSA. Losses at the gene ends were 5 bases for V and 3 bases for J; bases not matched to a gene: 2. CDR3 length: 15 amino acids. These data come from a study of blood T cell repertoires in COVID-19. V is TRBV7-2 and J is TRBJ2-1, with 12 bases aligning to TRBD2. Material: PBMCs or T cells enriched from blood (not recorded which). This receptor was obtained from a man aged 25-40 years who had recovered from COVID-19. Here the CDR3 reads CASSTLAGGYNEQFF. For the CDR3, the DNA is TGTGCCAGCAGCACACTAGCGGGAGGCTACAATGAGCAGTTCTTC. Combining the CDR3 with reference TRBV7-2 and TRBJ2-1 gives the whole variable domain GAGVSQSPSNKVTEKGKDVELRCDPISGHTALYWYRQSLGQGLEFLIYFQGNSAPDKSGLPSDRFSAERTGGSVSTLTIQRTQQEDSAVYLCASSTLAGGYNEQFFGPGTRLTVL.